The subject of this entry is one T cell receptor (beta chain). These data belong to a study of blood T cell repertoires in COVID-19. As for the study in general: Acute and convalescent COVID-19 samples came from the United States, Italy and Spain.

In the original analysis: Quantification of nucleated cells was approximated via reference gene primer amplification. Using immunoSEQ multiplex PCR, the repertoire was profiled, and TCRdb retains in-frame clones only, with some absent. That table gives V, J and clone size, and the DNA gave D and trimming. The data contain about 78,000 clones, around nine tenths of them singletons. V was cut by 5 bases and J by 4 bases, with 17 bases left in between. Germline loops: CDR1 MNHEY, CDR2 SMNVEV (reference sequence). CDR3 length: 15 residues. The sequence was obtained from a woman aged 55-70 years with acute or convalescent COVID-19. The sequencing input was peripheral blood. This chain links TRBV27 with TRBJ1-2; D may be TRBD1 (5 bases). The CDR3 bases are TGTGCCAGCAGTACGGCATATGGGGCGAGCTATGGCTACACCTTC. It yields the protein CASSTAYGASYGYTF.